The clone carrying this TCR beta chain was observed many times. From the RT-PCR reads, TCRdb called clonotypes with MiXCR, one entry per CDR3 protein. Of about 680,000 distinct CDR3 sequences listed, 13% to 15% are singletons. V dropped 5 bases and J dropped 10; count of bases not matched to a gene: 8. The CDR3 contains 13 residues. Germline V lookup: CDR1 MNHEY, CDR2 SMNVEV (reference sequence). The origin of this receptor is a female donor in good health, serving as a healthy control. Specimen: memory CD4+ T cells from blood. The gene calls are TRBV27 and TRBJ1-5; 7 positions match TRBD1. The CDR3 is CASSRTGLGPQHF. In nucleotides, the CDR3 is TGTGCCAGCAGTCGGACAGGCTTGGGTCCCCAGCATTTT.